Sequencing of this T cell receptor beta chain was carried out in a study of blood T cell repertoires in COVID-19. The CDR3 is 14 amino acids. V lost 4 bases and J lost 4, with 11 bases in between. The germline V gene has CDR1 SGDLS and CDR2 YYNGEE. TCRdb's copy holds only in-frame clones and misses some; the assay was immunoSEQ multiplex PCR. The repertoire has hundreds of thousands of clones, approximately 91% of them found once; the top ten carry around a tenth. Sequencing was performed on PBMCs or T cells enriched from blood (not recorded which). This chain connects TRBV9 to TRBJ2-2; D perhaps matches TRBD2 (5 bases). This sequence was found in a woman aged 40-49 years who had recovered from COVID-19. This CDR3 reads CASSIDYSTGELFF. Here the CDR3 DNA reads TGTGCCAGCAGCATCGACTACTCCACCGGGGAGCTGTTTTTT.